The 7 T cell receptor beta chains presented below share a single source sample, sequenced in a study of OX40 agonist ivuxolimab in advanced cancers. The method was immunoSEQ multiplex PCR; TCRdb's version includes in-frame clones alone and lacks a portion of them. The data contain around 70,000 clones, about 91% of them singletons. The material sequenced was CD4+ or CD8+ T cells sorted from blood, taken in a trial of the OX40 agonist ivuxolimab. These receptors were obtained from an adult with an advanced solid tumor such as melanoma, head and neck, liver or kidney cancer.

This clone was seen just once. This chain links TRBV7-9 with TRBJ1-2; tentative D call: TRBD1 (5 bases). Trimming removed 4 bases from V and 2 bases from J, with 14 bases in between. Germline lookup yields CDR1 SEHNR and CDR2 FQNEAQ (reference sequence). This CDR3 spans 15 amino acids. The CDR3, as DNA: TGTGCCAGCAGCTCCCCTGGGGGGGACAACTATGGCTACACCTTC. Its protein product is CASSSPGGDNYGYTF.

This chain links TRBV5-1 with TRBJ2-5; D perhaps matches TRBD1 (5 bases). In germline, CDR1 is SGHRS, CDR2 YFSETQ. Trimming pared 4 bases from V and 1 base from J, leaving 11 bases between. CDR3 size: 14 residues. CDR3 in DNA: TGCGCCAGCAGCCCCCGACAGACCCAAGAGACCCAGTACTTC. It encodes CASSPRQTQETQYF.

The table lists this clone with a few counts. The rearrangement links TRBV7-9 to TRBJ1-2; D uncertain. Germline V gives CDR1 SEHNR, CDR2 FQNEAQ (reference sequence). V lost 5 bases, J lost 5 bases, and 12 bases lay in between. The CDR3 has 13 residues. CDR3 loop: CASSPREDYGYTF. DNA for the CDR3: TGTGCCAGCAGCCCCCGTGAGGATTATGGCTACACCTTC.

The J gene is TRBJ2-2, the V gene TRBV11-3; tentative D call: TRBD1 (7 bases). The V and J ends lost 1 base and 4 bases respectively, with 13 bases between them. This CDR3 is 16 amino acids long. Germline V gene lookup returns CDR1 SGHNT and CDR2 YENEEA. The CDR3 DNA is TGTGCCAGCAGCTTAGCGGCAGGGGGAGGCACCGGGGAGCTGTTTTTT. The encoded protein is CASSLAAGGGTGELFF. Variable domain in full (rest from reference TRBV11-3 and TRBJ2-2): EAGVVQSPRYKIIEKKQPVAFWCNPISGHNTLYWYLQNLGQGPELLIRYENEEAVDDSQLPKDRFSAERLKGVDSTLKIQPAELGDSAVYLCASSLAAGGGTGELFFGEGSRLTVL.

V and J are TRBV30 and TRBJ1-1; D gene unclear. V lost 0 bases and J lost 0, with 5 bases in between. CDR3 size: 13 residues. CDR1 GTSNPN and CDR2 SVGIG come from the germline V gene (reference sequence). The CDR3 DNA reads as TGTGCCTGGAGTGTAAACTTGAACACTGAAGCTTTCTTT. This gives the protein CAWSVNLNTEAFF.

This clone was detected only once. This chain links TRBV5-1 with TRBJ1-1, with TRBD1 identical over 8 bases. There are 14 residues in the CDR3. CDR1 and CDR2 from the germline V gene are SGHRS and YFSETQ. V gave up 4 bases and J gave up 7 bases; unmatched junction bases: 9. The CDR3 loop is CASSAQNGQGEAFF. In DNA, the CDR3 is TGCGCCAGCAGCGCCCAAAACGGACAGGGTGAAGCTTTCTTT.

This clone was picked up one time. The chain combines TRBV19 with TRBJ2-1, with D possibly being TRBD2 (6 bases). This CDR3 spans 15 amino acids. Germline lookup yields CDR1 LNHDA and CDR2 SQIVND (reference sequence). V was trimmed by 5 bases and J by 0 bases, leaving 11 bases between them. The CDR3 DNA reads TGTGCCAGTAGTCGGGACTGGAGCTCCTACAATGAGCAGTTCTTC. It yields the protein CASSRDWSSYNEQFF.